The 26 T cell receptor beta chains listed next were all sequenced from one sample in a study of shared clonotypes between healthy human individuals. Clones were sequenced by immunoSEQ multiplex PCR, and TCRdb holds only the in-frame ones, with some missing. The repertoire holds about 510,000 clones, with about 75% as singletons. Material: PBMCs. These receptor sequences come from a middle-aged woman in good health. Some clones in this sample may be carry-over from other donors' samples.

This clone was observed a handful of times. DNA of the CDR3: TGTGCCAGTAGTGACCGGGACAGGGAGTACACTGAAGCTTTCTTT. Its protein is CASSDRDREYTEAFF. The chain is built from TRBV19 and TRBJ1-1; 9 bases match TRBD1. The ends lost 5 bases at V and 3 bases at J; junction bases unmatched: 7. CDR3 size: 15 residues. Germline V gene lookup returns CDR1 LNHDA and CDR2 SQIVND (reference sequence).

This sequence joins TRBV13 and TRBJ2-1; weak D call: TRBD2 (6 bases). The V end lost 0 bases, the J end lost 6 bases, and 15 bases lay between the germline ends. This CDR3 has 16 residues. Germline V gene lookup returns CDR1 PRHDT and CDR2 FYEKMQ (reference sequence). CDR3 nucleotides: TGTGCCAGCAGCTTAGGAGGTTATAGCGGACTCAATGAGCAGTTCTTC. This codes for CASSLGGYSGLNEQFF.

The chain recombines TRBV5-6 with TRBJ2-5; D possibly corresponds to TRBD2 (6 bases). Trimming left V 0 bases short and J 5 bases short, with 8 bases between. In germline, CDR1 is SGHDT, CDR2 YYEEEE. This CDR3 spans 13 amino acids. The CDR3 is CASSLGAGETQYF. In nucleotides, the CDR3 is TGTGCCAGCAGCTTGGGCGCGGGGGAGACCCAGTACTTC. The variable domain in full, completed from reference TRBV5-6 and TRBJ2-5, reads DAGVTQSPTHLIKTRGQQVTLRCSPKSGHDTVSWYQQALGQGPQFIFQYYEEEERQRGNFPDRFSGHQFPNYSSELNVNALLLGDSALYLCASSLGAGETQYFGPGTRLLVL.

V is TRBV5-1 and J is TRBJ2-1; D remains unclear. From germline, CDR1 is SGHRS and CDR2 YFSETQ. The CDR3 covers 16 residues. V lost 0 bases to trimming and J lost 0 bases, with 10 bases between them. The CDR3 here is CASSLDGSSSYNEQFF. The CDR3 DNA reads TGCGCCAGCAGCTTGGACGGCAGTAGCTCCTACAATGAGCAGTTCTTC.

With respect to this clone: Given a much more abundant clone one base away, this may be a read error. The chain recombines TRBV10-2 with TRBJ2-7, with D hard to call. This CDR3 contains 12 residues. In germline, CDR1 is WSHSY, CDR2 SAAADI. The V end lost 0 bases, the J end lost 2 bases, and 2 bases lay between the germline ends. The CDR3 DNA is TGCGCCAGCAGTGAGTCAGCCTACGAGCAGTACTTC. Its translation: CASSESAYEQYF.

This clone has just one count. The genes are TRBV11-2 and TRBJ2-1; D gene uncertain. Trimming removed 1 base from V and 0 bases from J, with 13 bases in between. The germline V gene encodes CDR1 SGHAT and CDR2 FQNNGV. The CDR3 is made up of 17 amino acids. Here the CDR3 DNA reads TGTGCCAGCAGCTTAGGTTCGGTCGGCACCTCCTACAATGAGCAGTTCTTC. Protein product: CASSLGSVGTSYNEQFF.

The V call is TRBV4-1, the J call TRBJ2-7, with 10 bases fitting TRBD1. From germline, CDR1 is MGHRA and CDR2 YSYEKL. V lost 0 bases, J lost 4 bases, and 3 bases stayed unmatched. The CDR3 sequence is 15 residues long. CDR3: CASSQDDRGRYEQYF. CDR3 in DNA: TGCGCCAGCAGCCAAGACGACAGGGGGCGGTACGAGCAGTACTTC.

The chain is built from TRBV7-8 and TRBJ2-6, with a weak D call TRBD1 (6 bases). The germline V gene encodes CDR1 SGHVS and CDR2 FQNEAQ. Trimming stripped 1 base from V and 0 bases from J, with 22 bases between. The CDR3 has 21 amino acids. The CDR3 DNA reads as TGTGCCAGCAGCTTAGTCGTTGTCGGACAGCTAGTGTTCTCTGGGGCCAACGTCCTGACTTTC. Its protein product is CASSLVVVGQLVFSGANVLTF.

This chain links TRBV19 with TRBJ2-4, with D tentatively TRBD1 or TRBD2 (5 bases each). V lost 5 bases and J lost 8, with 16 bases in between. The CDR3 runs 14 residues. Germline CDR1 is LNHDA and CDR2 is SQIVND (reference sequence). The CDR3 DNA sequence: TGTGCCAGTAGTTTTGTGGGATTGGGGGACATTCAGTACTTC. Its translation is CASSFVGLGDIQYF.

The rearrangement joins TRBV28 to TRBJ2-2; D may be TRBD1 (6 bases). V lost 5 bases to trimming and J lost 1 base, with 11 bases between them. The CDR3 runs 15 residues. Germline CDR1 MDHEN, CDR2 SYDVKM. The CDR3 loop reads CASSPPGQNTGELFF. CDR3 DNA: TGTGCCAGCAGTCCTCCGGGACAGAACACCGGGGAGCTGTTTTTT.

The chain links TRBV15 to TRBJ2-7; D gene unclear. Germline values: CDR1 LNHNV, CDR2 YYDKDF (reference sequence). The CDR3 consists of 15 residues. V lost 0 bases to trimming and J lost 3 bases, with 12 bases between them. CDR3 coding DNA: TGTGCCACCAGCAGAGATGTTGTCCTCAGCTACGAGCAGTACTTC. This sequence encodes CATSRDVVLSYEQYF.

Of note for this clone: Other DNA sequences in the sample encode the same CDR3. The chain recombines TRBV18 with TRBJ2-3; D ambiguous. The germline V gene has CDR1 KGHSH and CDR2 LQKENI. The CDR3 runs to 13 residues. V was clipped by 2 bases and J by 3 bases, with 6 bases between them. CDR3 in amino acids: CASSPFSTDTQYF. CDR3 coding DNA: TGTGCCAGCTCACCATTTTCTACAGATACGCAGTATTTT.

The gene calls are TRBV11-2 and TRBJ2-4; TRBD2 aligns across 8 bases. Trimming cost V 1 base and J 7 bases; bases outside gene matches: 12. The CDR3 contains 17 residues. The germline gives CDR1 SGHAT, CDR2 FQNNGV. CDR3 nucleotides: TGTGCCAGCAGCTTAGCCTATCTACTAGCGGAGAACAACATTCAGTACTTC. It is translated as CASSLAYLLAENNIQYF.

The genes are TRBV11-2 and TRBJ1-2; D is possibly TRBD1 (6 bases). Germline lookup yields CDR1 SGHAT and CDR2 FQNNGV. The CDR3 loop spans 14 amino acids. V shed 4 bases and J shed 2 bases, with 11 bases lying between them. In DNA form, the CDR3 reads TGTGCCAGCAGCTCATTACAGGGAAACTATGGCTACACCTTC. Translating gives CASSSLQGNYGYTF.

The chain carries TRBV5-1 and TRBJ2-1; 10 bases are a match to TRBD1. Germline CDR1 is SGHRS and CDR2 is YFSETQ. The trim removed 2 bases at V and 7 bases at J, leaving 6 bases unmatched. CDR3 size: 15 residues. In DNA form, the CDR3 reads TGCGCCAGCAGCTTCGGACAGGGGGATTTTAATGAGCAGTTCTTC. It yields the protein CASSFGQGDFNEQFF.

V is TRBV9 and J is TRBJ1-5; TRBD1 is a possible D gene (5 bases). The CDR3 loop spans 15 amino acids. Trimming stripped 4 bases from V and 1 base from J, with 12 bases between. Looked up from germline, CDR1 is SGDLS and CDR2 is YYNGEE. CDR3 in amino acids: CASSPTYRSNQPQHF. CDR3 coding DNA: TGTGCCAGCAGCCCAACCTACAGGAGCAATCAGCCCCAGCATTTT.

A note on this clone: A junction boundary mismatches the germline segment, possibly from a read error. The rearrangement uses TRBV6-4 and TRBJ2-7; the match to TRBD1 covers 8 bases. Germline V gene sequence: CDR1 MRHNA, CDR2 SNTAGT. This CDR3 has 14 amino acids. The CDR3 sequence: CAISGQGASYEQYF. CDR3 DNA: TGTGCCATCAGTGGACAGGGAGCCTCCTACGAGCAGTACTTC.

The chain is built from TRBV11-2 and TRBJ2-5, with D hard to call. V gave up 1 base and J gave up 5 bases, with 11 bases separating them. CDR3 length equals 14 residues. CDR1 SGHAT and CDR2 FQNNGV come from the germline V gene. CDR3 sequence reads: CASSLGASGETQYF. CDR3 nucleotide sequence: TGTGCCAGCAGCTTAGGAGCTAGTGGCGAGACCCAGTACTTC.

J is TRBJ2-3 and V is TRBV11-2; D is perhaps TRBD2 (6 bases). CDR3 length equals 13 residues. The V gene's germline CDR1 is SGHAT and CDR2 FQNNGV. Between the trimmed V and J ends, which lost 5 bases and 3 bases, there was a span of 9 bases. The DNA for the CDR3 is TGTGCCAGCAGCCCCGGGAGAACAGATACGCAGTATTTT. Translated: CASSPGRTDTQYF.

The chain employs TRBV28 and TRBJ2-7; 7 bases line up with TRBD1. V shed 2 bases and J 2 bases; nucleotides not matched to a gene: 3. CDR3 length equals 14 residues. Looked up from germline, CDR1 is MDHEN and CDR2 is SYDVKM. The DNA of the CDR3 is TGTGCCAGCAGTTTACAGGGGGTCCCCTACGAGCAGTACTTC. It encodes CASSLQGVPYEQYF.

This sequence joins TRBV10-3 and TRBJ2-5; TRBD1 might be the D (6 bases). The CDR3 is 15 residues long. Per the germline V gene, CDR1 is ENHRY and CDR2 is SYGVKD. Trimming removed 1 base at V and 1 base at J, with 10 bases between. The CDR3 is CAISEYRVGQETQYF. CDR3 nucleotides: TGTGCCATCAGTGAGTACAGGGTTGGCCAAGAGACCCAGTACTTC.

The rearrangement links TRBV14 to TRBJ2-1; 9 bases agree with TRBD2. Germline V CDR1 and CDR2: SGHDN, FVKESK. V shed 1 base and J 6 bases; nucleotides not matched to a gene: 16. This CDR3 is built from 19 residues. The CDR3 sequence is CASSQVVAGAWVLGNEQFF. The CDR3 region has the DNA TGTGCCAGCAGCCAAGTTGTAGCGGGGGCCTGGGTGTTGGGCAATGAGCAGTTCTTC.

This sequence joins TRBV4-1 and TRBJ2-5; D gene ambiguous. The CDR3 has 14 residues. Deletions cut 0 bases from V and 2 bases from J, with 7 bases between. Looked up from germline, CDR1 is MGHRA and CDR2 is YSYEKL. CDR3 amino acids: CASSQDGLQETQYF. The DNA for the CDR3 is TGCGCCAGCAGCCAAGATGGCCTACAAGAGACCCAGTACTTC.

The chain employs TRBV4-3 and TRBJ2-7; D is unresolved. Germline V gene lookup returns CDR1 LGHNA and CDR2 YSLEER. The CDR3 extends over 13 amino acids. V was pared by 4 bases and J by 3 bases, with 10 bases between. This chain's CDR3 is CASSLNLGYEQYF. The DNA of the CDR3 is TGCGCCAGCAGCCTCAATCTAGGCTACGAGCAGTACTTC.

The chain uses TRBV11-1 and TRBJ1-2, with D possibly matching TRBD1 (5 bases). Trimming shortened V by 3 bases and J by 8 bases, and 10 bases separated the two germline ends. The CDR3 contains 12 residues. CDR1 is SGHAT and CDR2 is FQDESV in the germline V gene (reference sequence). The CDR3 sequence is CASSFQGGGYTF. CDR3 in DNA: TGTGCCAGCAGCTTCCAGGGAGGAGGCTACACCTTC.

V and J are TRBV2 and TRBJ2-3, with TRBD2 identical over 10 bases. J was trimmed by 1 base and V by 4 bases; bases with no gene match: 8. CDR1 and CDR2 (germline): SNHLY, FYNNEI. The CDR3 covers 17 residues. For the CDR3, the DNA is TGTGCCAGCAGTGTCCCGACTAGCGGGTTGGGCACAGATACGCAGTATTTT. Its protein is CASSVPTSGLGTDTQYF.